Shown below are 18 T cell receptor beta chains from a single sample sequenced in a study of response to subunit inactivated influenza vaccine. TCRdb fed the RT-PCR reads into MiXCR, producing one record per CDR3 protein. The sample yields 150,000 to 200,000 distinct CDR3 sequences, 11% seen once. The specimen comprised non-naive T cells sorted from PBMCs, sampled more than 35 days after vaccination. These receptors all come from a middle-aged man who received an inactivated influenza vaccine.

This sequence joins TRBV27 and TRBJ2-1, with 7 bases lining up with TRBD1. The CDR3 is 18 amino acids. Unmatched junction bases numbered 15, after V lost 2 bases and J lost 5 bases. Looked up from germline, CDR1 is MNHEY and CDR2 is SMNVEV (reference sequence). The CDR3 nucleotides read TGTGCCAGCAGTTTAGCAAAGACCGACAGGGCGGTCCACAATGAGCAGTTCTTC. This encodes CASSLAKTDRAVHNEQFF.

This clonotype was seen a few times. The CDR3 DNA is TGCGCCAGCAGCTTGTGGGGAGGCGGCACTGAAGCTTTCTTT. This codes for CASSLWGGGTEAFF. V gene TRBV5-1 combines with J gene TRBJ1-1; D call uncertain. The V end lost 1 base, the J end lost 4 bases, and 11 bases lay between the germline ends. CDR3 length: 14 amino acids. The germline CDR1 and CDR2 sequences are SGHRS and YFSETQ.

Details on this clonotype: A much larger clone differs from this one at a single base, so this may be a read error. V is TRBV11-2 and J is TRBJ2-1; no clear D gene. V dropped 1 base and J dropped 6 bases, with 13 bases sitting between them. Germline V gene sequence: CDR1 SGHAT, CDR2 FQNNGV. There are 15 residues in the CDR3. The CDR3 protein is CASSLGLGKGNEQFF. CDR3 in DNA: TGTGCCAGCAGCTTAGGTCTGGGTAAGGGCAATGAGCAGTTCTTC.

Many counts were recorded for this clonotype. The chain has TRBV12-3 or TRBV12-4 and TRBJ2-2, with a weak D call TRBD1 (6 bases). This CDR3 is 15 amino acids long. Deletions cut 8 bases from V and 0 bases from J, with 13 bases between. CDR3 region: CASGWTASNTGELFF. CDR3 bases: TGTGCCAGCGGGTGGACAGCCTCGAACACCGGGGAGCTGTTTTTT.

This clonotype showed up many times. The chain joins TRBV5-1 to TRBJ2-3; TRBD2 might be the D (5 bases). This CDR3 region has 15 residues. The V end was cut by 2 bases, the J end by 0 bases, with 10 bases between. Germline V gene sequence: CDR1 SGHRS, CDR2 YFSETQ. CDR3 sequence: CASSFQRLSTDTQYF. CDR3 in DNA: TGCGCCAGCAGCTTCCAGCGGCTTAGCACAGATACGCAGTATTTT.

The chain has TRBV5-4 and TRBJ2-6, with 8 bases identical to TRBD2. The germline V gene has CDR1 SGHNT and CDR2 YYREEE (reference sequence). The CDR3 is 18 residues long. The trim removed 0 bases at V and 3 bases at J, leaving 8 bases unmatched. CDR3 loop: CASSLDLTREDGANVLTF. DNA of the CDR3: TGTGCCAGCAGCTTGGATTTGACGCGGGAGGATGGGGCCAACGTCCTGACTTTC.

This clonotype was observed a few times. The V and J genes are TRBV7-2 and TRBJ1-1; D remains ambiguous. Per the germline V gene, CDR1 is SGHTA and CDR2 is FQGNSA. The CDR3 extends over 13 amino acids. V lost 5 bases and J 9 bases, leaving 16 bases between the germline ends. CDR3 nucleotides: TGTGCCAGCAGCCCCATGGCAGCACCCAAAGCTTTCTTT. Translation: CASSPMAAPKAFF.

This clonotype has more than one count but fewer than ten. The chain joins TRBV28 to TRBJ1-2; maybe TRBD1 (6 bases). Germline V gene data show CDR1 as MDHEN and CDR2 as SYDVKM. V lost 6 bases, J lost 5 bases, and 13 bases lay in between. The CDR3 loop spans 13 amino acids. CDR3 DNA: TGTGCCAGCAGGCGCAGACAGGTTTATGGCTACACCTTC. Translation gives CASRRRQVYGYTF.

The table lists this clonotype with a few counts. This chain links TRBV7-2 with TRBJ2-2; D not resolved. The CDR3 is 14 amino acids. The germline CDR1 and CDR2 sequences are SGHTA and FQGNSA. The ends were cut back, 0 bases at V and 11 bases at J, with 13 bases in the middle. In DNA form, the CDR3 reads TGTGCCAGCAGCTTAGCAGTGGCGAGTCGAGAGCTGTTTTTT. This translates into CASSLAVASRELFF.

Of note for this clonotype: This may arise from a read error, as a much more abundant clone is one base away. The chain recombines TRBV20-1 with TRBJ2-3; unclear D gene. Germline assignment: CDR1 DFQATT and CDR2 SNEGSKA (reference sequence). The CDR3 sequence is 13 residues long. In DNA, the CDR3 is TGCGGTGCTAGGTCAAGTCTCACAGATACGCAGTATTTT. Translation gives CGARSSLTDTQYF.

The J gene is TRBJ2-1, the V gene TRBV28; possibly TRBD2 for D (6 bases). Germline V gene lookup returns CDR1 MDHEN and CDR2 SYDVKM. CDR3 length: 15 residues. V was trimmed by 4 bases and J by 1 base, leaving 11 bases between them. CDR3 sequence: CASSYTGESYNEQFF. The CDR3 bases are TGTGCCAGCAGTTATACGGGAGAGTCCTACAATGAGCAGTTCTTC.

This clonotype was found a few times. The V and J genes are TRBV7-2 and TRBJ2-2; TRBD2 is a possible D gene (6 bases). The CDR3 extends over 17 amino acids. The V end was cut by 1 base, the J end by 6 bases, with 18 bases between. Germline CDR1 reads SGHTA; CDR2 reads FQGNSA. CDR3 in amino acids: CASSLGSGRDFSGELFF. The CDR3 bases are TGTGCCAGCAGCTTAGGATCAGGCAGGGACTTTTCCGGGGAGCTGTTTTTT.

The chain couples TRBV20-1 to TRBJ1-1, with D perhaps TRBD1 (6 bases). Germline V gives CDR1 DFQATT, CDR2 SNEGSKA (reference sequence). V shed 4 bases and J shed 1 base, with 10 bases lying between them. The CDR3 contains 13 residues. CDR3: CSAKGGKNTEAFF. Written as DNA, the CDR3 is TGCAGTGCTAAAGGGGGGAAGAACACTGAAGCTTTCTTT.

Only a few counts were recorded for this clonotype. V usage is TRBV10-3 and J usage is TRBJ2-5; weak D call: TRBD2 (8 bases). The CDR3 extends over 16 amino acids. Trimming removed 3 bases at V and 3 bases at J, with 17 bases between. CDR1 ENHRY and CDR2 SYGVKD come from the germline V gene. CDR3 loop: CAISEGGGGSEETQYF. CDR3 coding DNA: TGTGCCATCAGTGAAGGGGGCGGGGGGTCGGAAGAGACCCAGTACTTC.

This chain connects TRBV20-1 to TRBJ2-7; maybe TRBD2 (6 bases). The CDR3 runs to 15 residues. V was trimmed by 3 bases and J by 2 bases, leaving 17 bases between them. Per germline, CDR1 DFQATT and CDR2 SNEGSKA (reference sequence). The DNA of the CDR3 is TGCAGTGCTAGCCCGCCTCGGGACTCAGCCTACGAGCAGTACTTC. Encoded protein: CSASPPRDSAYEQYF.

In regard to this clonotype: Its ends do not fully match the called genes, so a read error is possible. The chain couples TRBV4-2 to TRBJ1-3, with TRBD1 identical over 10 bases. This CDR3 region has 15 residues. CDR1 LGHNA and CDR2 YNFKEQ come from the germline V gene. The CDR3 spells CASSQDRGLGNTIYF. The CDR3 DNA follows: TGTGCTAGCAGCCAAGACAGGGGGCTTGGAAACACCATATATTTT.

This clonotype was picked up many times. The rearrangement joins TRBV5-8 to TRBJ2-3, with TRBD2 matching over 12 bases. V shed 3 bases and J 2 bases; nucleotides not matched to a gene: 4. The CDR3 is 16 residues long. The germline CDR1 and CDR2 sequences are SGHTS and YDEGEE. This CDR3 is CASSSGLAGSTDTQYF. In DNA, the CDR3 is TGTGCCAGCAGCTCCGGACTAGCGGGGTCCACAGATACGCAGTATTTT. The complete variable domain, with remaining parts taken from reference TRBV5-8 and TRBJ2-3, reads EAGVTQSPTHLIKTRGQQATLRCSPISGHTSVYWYQQALGLGLQFLLWYDEGEERNRGNFPPRFSGRQFPNYSSELNVNALELEDSALYLCASSSGLAGSTDTQYFGPGTRLTVL.

Sample share makes this clonotype medium-sized. The V gene is TRBV29-1, the J gene TRBJ2-5; the D call may be TRBD1 or TRBD2 (6 bases each). The V gene lost 2 bases and the J gene lost 4 bases, with 11 bases spanning the gap. CDR1 and CDR2 from the germline V gene are SQVTM and ANQGSEA. The CDR3 totals 13 residues. The CDR3 region has the DNA TGCAGCGTTGAACCCTGGGGGGCAGAGACCCAGTACTTC. The encoded protein is CSVEPWGAETQYF.